This entry is about one T cell receptor (beta chain). The antigen is unknown. At the deep level, the assay was run. Clones were sequenced by immunoSEQ multiplex PCR, and TCRdb holds only the in-frame ones, with some missing. The profile shows some 1,100,000 clones, about four fifths of them singletons. These data belong to a study of shared clonotypes between healthy human individuals. Study-level findings and limits: Sharing across four donors was highest in naive CD4 (roughly 5%) and lowest in memory CD8 (roughly 0.4%).

The germline V gene encodes CDR1 GTSNPN and CDR2 SVGIG (reference sequence). Trimming cost V 6 bases and J 6 bases; bases outside gene matches: 11. CDR3 size: 16 residues. This receptor was taken from a man aged 18 to 30 in good health. Some clones in this sample may be carry-over from other donors' samples. V and J are TRBV30 and TRBJ2-3; 14 bases map to TRBD2. Sequences were obtained from memory CD4+ T cells from PBMCs. Specified subset: CD45RA-negative fraction. This CDR3 reads CACKTTSGRGFDTQYF. CDR3 nucleotides: TGTGCCTGCAAAACGACTAGCGGGAGGGGGTTTGATACGCAGTATTTT.